The clone carrying this T cell receptor beta chain was seen a single time. V dropped 6 bases and J dropped 5; count of bases not matched to a gene: 13. The germline gives CDR1 LNHDA, CDR2 SQIVND (reference sequence). The CDR3 spans 16 residues. Using immunoSEQ multiplex PCR, the repertoire was profiled, and TCRdb retains in-frame clones only, with some absent. The sample carries 170,000 or so clones, roughly 88% recorded once. The entry originates in a study of blood T cell repertoires in COVID-19. Sequences were obtained from PBMCs or T cells enriched from blood (not recorded which). The chain recombines TRBV19 with TRBJ1-2, with 9 bases aligning to TRBD1. The TCR originated in a woman aged 18-30 years who had recovered from COVID-19. This CDR3 reads CASSEEGQGLPYGYTF. In DNA form, the CDR3 reads TGTGCCAGTAGCGAAGAGGGACAGGGACTACCTTATGGCTACACCTTC.